The 24 T cell receptor beta chains presented below share a single source sample, sequenced in a study of blood T cell repertoires in COVID-19. Here immunoSEQ multiplex PCR was the method, and the copy in TCRdb shows in-frame clones only, minus some. The repertoire includes about 230,000 clones, roughly 88% of them detected once, and roughly 2.4% sits in the top ten. The sample taken for sequencing was PBMCs or T cells enriched from blood (not recorded which). The receptors were sampled from a woman in her forties with acute COVID-19.

The chain links TRBV5-1 to TRBJ1-2; TRBD1 matches at 8 bases. V dropped 4 bases and J dropped 8; count of bases not matched to a gene: 7. CDR1 is SGHRS and CDR2 is YFSETQ in the germline V gene. This CDR3 is 13 amino acids long. CDR3 sequence reads: CASSEQGDGGYTF. The CDR3 nucleotides read TGCGCCAGCAGCGAACAGGGGGATGGGGGCTACACCTTC.

The chain recombines TRBV5-4 with TRBJ1-6; TRBD1 aligns across 7 bases. The CDR3 covers 15 residues. Germline-derived CDR1 and CDR2 are SGHNT and YYREEE (reference sequence). The junction had 8 bases not matched to a gene; V was cut back by 4 bases and J by 7 bases. CDR3 sequence (DNA): TGTGCCAGCAGCAAGAAGACAGGGAACAATTCACCCCTCCACTTT. Translated: CASSKKTGNNSPLHF.

The rearrangement uses TRBV7-8 and TRBJ1-4; 7 nucleotides match TRBD1. The V and J ends lost 5 bases and 5 bases, in that order; junction bases with no gene match: 11. CDR3 length: 16 residues. Per germline, CDR1 SGHVS and CDR2 FQNEAQ. The CDR3 coding sequence is TGTGCCAGCAGCCCTAGCCAGGGACAGCTAAATGAAAAACTGTTTTTT. As protein: CASSPSQGQLNEKLFF.

The J gene is TRBJ1-6, the V gene TRBV6-2 or TRBV6-3; 11 bases align to TRBD1. CDR1 is MNHEY, CDR2 SVGEGT, per germline. The CDR3 sequence is 14 residues long. V gave up 6 bases and J gave up 10 bases; unmatched junction bases: 5. CDR3 loop: CASSSGQGASPLHF. CDR3 DNA sequence: TGTGCCAGCAGCTCTGGACAGGGGGCATCACCCCTCCACTTT.

The chain combines TRBV7-9 with TRBJ2-7; tentatively, D is TRBD2 (5 bases). Germline assignment: CDR1 SEHNR and CDR2 FQNEAQ (reference sequence). V was trimmed by 5 bases and J by 2 bases, leaving 16 bases between them. CDR3 length equals 15 residues. The CDR3 here is CASSPNRGPTYEQYF. DNA of the CDR3: TGTGCCAGCAGCCCGAACCGGGGTCCAACCTACGAGCAGTACTTC.

With respect to this clone: The same CDR3 is also encoded by other DNA sequences in this sample. The rearrangement joins TRBV6-5 to TRBJ2-5; maybe TRBD2 (7 bases). Per germline, CDR1 MNHEY and CDR2 SVGAGI. V dropped 0 bases and J dropped 4 bases, with 12 bases sitting between them. This CDR3 contains 15 residues. For the CDR3, the DNA is TGTGCCAGCAGTTACTCGGGCGGGGGCGGAGAGACCCAGTACTTC. Translating gives CASSYSGGGGETQYF.

This clone was recorded only once. The V gene is TRBV29-1, the J gene TRBJ2-5; D not certain. With 3 bases removed from V and 2 bases from J, the gap between germline ends came to 7 bases. Germline V gene lookup returns CDR1 SQVTM and CDR2 ANQGSEA. This CDR3 has 12 residues. As DNA, the CDR3 is TGCAGCGTTGACAGGTTTCAAGAGACCCAGTACTTC. This gives the protein CSVDRFQETQYF.

In its sample, this clone was seen once. The chain couples TRBV19 to TRBJ2-5; D is perhaps TRBD2 (6 bases). Germline CDR1 and CDR2: LNHDA and SQIVND (reference sequence). CDR3 length equals 16 residues. V lost 0 bases and J lost 2, with 13 bases in between. The CDR3 loop is CASSIDHGGGQETQYF. The CDR3 region has the DNA TGTGCCAGTAGTATAGATCACGGGGGAGGACAAGAGACCCAGTACTTC. Full variable domain (outside the CDR3, taken from reference TRBV19 and TRBJ2-5): DGGITQSPKYLFRKEGQNVTLSCEQNLNHDAMYWYRQDPGQGLRLIYYSQIVNDFQKGDIAEGYSVSREKKESFPLTVTSAQKNPTAFYLCASSIDHGGGQETQYFGPGTRLLVL.

This rearrangement joins TRBV28 to TRBJ1-5; no reliable D call. Between the trimmed V and J ends, which lost 6 bases and 2 bases, there was a span of 14 bases. CDR3 length equals 15 residues. Germline loops: CDR1 MDHEN, CDR2 SYDVKM. CDR3 nucleotide sequence: TGTGCCAGCAGGGCCGGAGGGTCGGGCAATCAGCCCCAGCATTTT. It translates to CASRAGGSGNQPQHF.

The rearrangement uses TRBV5-1 and TRBJ2-7, with 8 bases fitting TRBD2. Germline CDR1 SGHRS, CDR2 YFSETQ. This CDR3 has 18 amino acids. Trimming took 0 bases from V and 1 from J; bases not matched to a gene: 12. The chain's CDR3 is CASSLDARRSGGSYEQYF. In nucleotides, the CDR3 is TGCGCCAGCAGCTTGGATGCTCGGAGAAGCGGGGGTTCCTACGAGCAGTACTTC.

This chain links TRBV5-6 with TRBJ2-7; tentative D call: TRBD2 (7 bases). Germline V CDR1 and CDR2: SGHDT, YYEEEE. The CDR3 length is 13 residues. V dropped 4 bases and J dropped 6 bases, with 14 bases sitting between them. This CDR3 reads CASSVGGAGEQYV. The CDR3 DNA sequence: TGTGCCAGCAGCGTTGGGGGGGCCGGCGAGCAGTACGTC.

In DNA form, the CDR3 reads TGTGCCTGGAATCGGGGACTGGAGGTTGAAAAACTGTTTTTT. Protein: CAWNRGLEVEKLFF. This chain connects TRBV30 to TRBJ1-4; tentatively, D is TRBD1 (5 bases). Trimming removed 4 bases from V and 7 bases from J, with 16 bases in between. The CDR3 totals 14 residues. CDR1 GTSNPN and CDR2 SVGIG come from the germline V gene (reference sequence).

This chain connects TRBV3-1 (or the pseudogene TRBV3-2) to TRBJ1-6, with 10 bases that match TRBD1. The CDR3 is 16 residues long. J lost 8 bases, V lost 2 bases, and 6 bases had no gene match. Germline V gene lookup returns CDR1 LGHDT and CDR2 YNNKEL (reference sequence). CDR3 residues: CASSQTSGTGDSPLHF. In nucleotides, the CDR3 is TGTGCCAGCAGCCAAACGTCCGGGACAGGGGATTCACCCCTCCACTTT.

V is TRBV24-1 and J is TRBJ2-1; a weak D match, TRBD2 (7 bases). This CDR3 is built from 15 residues. Between the trimmed V and J ends, which lost 5 bases and 2 bases, there was a span of 12 bases. Germline values: CDR1 KGHDR, CDR2 SFDVKD. The CDR3 DNA follows: TGTGCCACCAGTGTAGGAGGGGGGGCCTACAATGAGCAGTTCTTC. Residues: CATSVGGGAYNEQFF.

The chain employs TRBV6-2 or TRBV6-3 and TRBJ1-6; possibly TRBD1 for D (6 bases). Between the trimmed V and J ends, which lost 5 bases and 9 bases, there was a span of 23 bases. The CDR3 sequence is 17 residues long. Looked up from germline, CDR1 is MNHEY and CDR2 is SVGEGT. The CDR3 reads CASSPTGTLDARSPLHF. Here the CDR3 DNA reads TGTGCCAGCAGTCCAACCGGGACATTGGATGCTCGTTCACCCCTCCACTTT.

The V call is TRBV10-2, the J call TRBJ1-5; D is perhaps TRBD1 (5 bases). Germline V gene lookup returns CDR1 WSHSY and CDR2 SAAADI. The CDR3 extends over 13 amino acids. V shed 6 bases and J shed 4 bases, with 10 bases lying between them. DNA of the CDR3: TGCGCCAGCAGGGAACAGGCTAATCAGCCCCAGCATTTT. Translation: CASREQANQPQHF.

This CDR3 is CASSGRGWGEQFF. The CDR3 nucleotides read TGTGCCAGCAGCGGCCGGGGGTGGGGTGAGCAGTTCTTC. This rearrangement joins TRBV7-2 to TRBJ2-1; TRBD2 might be the D (6 bases). Trimming stripped 5 bases from V and 9 bases from J, with 14 bases between. The CDR3 is made up of 13 amino acids. Germline V gives CDR1 SGHTA, CDR2 FQGNSA.

The J gene is TRBJ1-4, the V gene TRBV7-9; TRBD1 is a possible D gene (5 bases). V was pared by 5 bases and J by 10 bases, with 14 bases between. Germline V gives CDR1 SEHNR, CDR2 FQNEAQ (reference sequence). The CDR3 has 13 amino acids. The CDR3 region has the DNA TGTGCCAGCAGCCTCGGCGGGGGGGGAAAACTGTTTTTT. Translating gives CASSLGGGGKLFF.

The rearrangement links TRBV2 to TRBJ2-5, with D perhaps matching TRBD2 (6 bases). The CDR3 is 14 residues long. CDR1 and CDR2 (germline): SNHLY, FYNNEI. Trimming took 2 bases from V and 5 from J, leaving 12 bases between them. The CDR3 spells CASSELDYRETQYF. For the CDR3, the DNA is TGTGCCAGCAGTGAATTGGACTATAGGGAGACCCAGTACTTC.

The V gene is TRBV2, the J gene TRBJ1-2; D unresolved. Per the germline V gene, CDR1 is SNHLY and CDR2 is FYNNEI. The CDR3 length is 14 residues. V lost 6 bases to trimming and J lost 1 base, with 12 bases between them. The CDR3 nucleotides are TGTGCCAGCAGCCCGGTGAGGGTTAACTATGGCTACACCTTC. Protein product: CASSPVRVNYGYTF.

In DNA, the CDR3 is TGTGCCAGCAGCCTGACTAGCGGGAGGGCCGTTGGAACAGATACGCAGTATTTT. It is translated as CASSLTSGRAVGTDTQYF. The chain recombines TRBV7-9 with TRBJ2-3; 14 bases match TRBD2. The germline CDR1 and CDR2 sequences are SEHNR and FQNEAQ (reference sequence). V shed 5 bases and J 3 bases; nucleotides not matched to a gene: 10. This CDR3 comprises 18 residues. Full variable domain (rest looked up from reference TRBV7-9 and TRBJ2-3): DTGVSQNPRHKITKRGQNVTFRCDPISEHNRLYWYRQTLGQGPEFLTYFQNEAQLEKSRLLSDRFSAERPKGSFSTLEIQRTEQGDSAMYLCASSLTSGRAVGTDTQYFGPGTRLTVL.

This chain joins TRBV6-1 and TRBJ1-2, with TRBD1 matching over 7 bases. V shed 3 bases and J 5 bases; nucleotides not matched to a gene: 6. The CDR3 runs to 14 residues. Germline V gene sequence: CDR1 MNHNS, CDR2 SASEGT. Here the CDR3 DNA reads TGTGCCAGCAGTGACCCGGGACAGACATATGGCTACACCTTC. Amino acid sequence: CASSDPGQTYGYTF.

The CDR3, as DNA: TGCGCCAGCAGCCCCCAGGCTGTAGGCTGGGGCAATCAGCCCCAGCATTTT. Translation gives CASSPQAVGWGNQPQHF. The genes are TRBV4-3 and TRBJ1-5, with D uncertain. The CDR3 is 17 amino acids. CDR1 LGHNA and CDR2 YSLEER come from the germline V gene. Trimming removed 4 bases at V and 2 bases at J, with 18 bases between.

This clone was detected once. The chain combines TRBV4-3 with TRBJ2-1, with D tentatively TRBD1 (6 bases). Germline V gene lookup returns CDR1 LGHNA and CDR2 YSLEER. The germline V and J ends were trimmed by 0 bases and 8 bases, with 14 bases remaining between them. CDR3 size: 15 residues. CDR3 amino acids: CASSQDGTIHDEQFF. The CDR3 region has the DNA TGCGCCAGCAGCCAAGATGGGACAATTCACGATGAGCAGTTCTTC.